The present TCR beta chain was sequenced within a study of T cell changes during pregnancy in multiple sclerosis. Clones were sequenced by immunoSEQ multiplex PCR, and TCRdb holds only the in-frame ones, with some missing. Of tens of thousands of clones listed, approximately 87% are singletons. The V end was cut by 5 bases, the J end by 0 bases, with 7 bases between. In germline, CDR1 is SQVTM, CDR2 ANQGSEA. The CDR3 contains 12 residues. The sample consisted of peripheral blood, taken after pregnancy. The sequence derives from a female donor in good health, enrolled as a control in a pregnancy study. This chain connects TRBV29-1 to TRBJ1-1; no clear D. CDR3: CSVIDMNTEAFF. For the CDR3, the DNA is TGCAGCGTTATCGACATGAACACTGAAGCTTTCTTT.